The 18 T cell receptor beta chains listed next were all sequenced from one sample in a study of T cells in Graves' hyperthyroidism and ophthalmopathy. Amplification yielded TCR beta CDR3 regions, with RNA transcripts as the source. With the HTBI primer set, the TCR CDR3 went through a first round of RT-PCR. TCRdb ran MiXCR on the multiplex PCR reads and lists one entry per CDR3 protein. The table lists approximately 510,000 distinct CDR3 sequences, 35% to 50% of them singletons, with about two fifths in the top ten. Sequencing was done on a sample of peripheral blood or thyroid tissue (not recorded which). The receptors were sampled from an adult woman with Graves' disease, either hyperthyroidism or ophthalmopathy (not recorded which).

This clonotype is a singleton in its sample. In DNA form, the CDR3 reads TGTGCCAGCACCCCAGGGACCACGGGACCGCGAAGCACAGATACGCAGTATTTT. This encodes CASTPGTTGPRSTDTQYF. The V call is TRBV4-2, the J call TRBJ2-3, with D perhaps being TRBD1 or TRBD2 (5 bases each). In germline, CDR1 is LGHNA, CDR2 YNFKEQ. Trimming shortened V by 7 bases and J by 0 bases, and 23 bases separated the two germline ends. The CDR3 runs to 18 residues.

The rearrangement links TRBV7-9 to TRBJ1-4; D gene ambiguous. Deletions cut 2 bases from V and 8 bases from J, with 12 bases between. From germline, CDR1 is SEHNR and CDR2 FQNEAQ (reference sequence). The CDR3 contains 14 residues. CDR3 region: CASSLLAHGEKLFF. As DNA, the CDR3 is TGTGCCAGCAGCTTATTAGCCCATGGAGAAAAACTGTTTTTT.

This chain uses TRBV9 with TRBJ1-3; TRBD1 aligns across 7 bases. J gave up 4 bases and V 0 bases, and 4 bases lay outside the gene matches. Germline V gene data show CDR1 as SGDLS and CDR2 as YYNGEE. This CDR3 has 15 residues. As DNA, the CDR3 is TGTGCCAGCAGCGTAGACCCGGGACAGGGAAACACCATATATTTT. As protein: CASSVDPGQGNTIYF.

This clonotype was counted at least ten times. The chain is built from TRBV20-1 and TRBJ1-1, with no clear D. Germline V gives CDR1 DFQATT, CDR2 SNEGSKA (reference sequence). The CDR3 sequence is 13 residues long. V lost 0 bases to trimming and J lost 1 base, with 6 bases between them. The CDR3 loop reads CSARDRKNTEAFF. The CDR3 region has the DNA TGCAGTGCTAGAGATCGAAAGAACACTGAAGCTTTCTTT.

Concerning this clonotype itself: A clone one base away is much larger, so this may be a read error. The chain couples TRBV7-1 to TRBJ2-7; no clear D. TRBV7-1 is known as an ORF, though its function is uncertain. This CDR3 spans 11 amino acids. The CDR3 DNA sequence: TGTGCCAGCAGATCAGGTCCCGAGCAGTACTTC. Translated, it gives CASRSGPEQYF.

This clonotype came up once. The rearrangement links TRBV7-2 to TRBJ2-1, with D tentatively TRBD2 (6 bases). The V gene's germline CDR1 is SGHTA and CDR2 FQGNSA. Between the trimmed V and J ends, which lost 8 bases and 8 bases, there was a span of 28 bases. The CDR3 length is 17 residues. The CDR3 DNA reads TGTGCCAGCGCGTTCCTCAAGCGACTAGTGATTTTCCATGAGCAGTTCTTC. Its protein is CASAFLKRLVIFHEQFF.

The sample holds a few counts of this clonotype. The V gene is TRBV5-4, the J gene TRBJ2-3, with 11 bases identical to TRBD2. Germline V gene lookup returns CDR1 SGHNT and CDR2 YYREEE (reference sequence). Trimming cost V 5 bases and J 6 bases; bases outside gene matches: 8. The CDR3 runs to 15 residues. CDR3 sequence: CASRLAGGPGDTQYF. CDR3 nucleotide sequence: TGTGCCAGCAGGTTAGCGGGAGGGCCAGGGGATACGCAGTATTTT.

A word on this clonotype: This CDR3 is missing its conserved last phenylalanine or tryptophan, likely due to a read error. The DNA is omitted, as the CDR3 cannot be located on it reliably, and the CDR3 follows TCRdb's listing. The V call is TRBV5-1, the J call TRBJ2-2. Germline V gene data show CDR1 as SGHRS and CDR2 as YFSETQ. Including both end residues, the CDR3 is 8 amino acids long. The CDR3 loop is CASSLGFA.

The chain has TRBV7-2 and TRBJ1-5, with 9 bases lining up with TRBD1. Germline CDR1 reads SGHTA; CDR2 reads FQGNSA. This CDR3 has 15 residues. The trim removed 3 bases at V and 5 bases at J, leaving 5 bases unmatched. The CDR3 DNA follows: TGTGCCAGCAGCTTGTCCGGACAGGGGTATCAGCCCCAGCATTTT. Translated: CASSLSGQGYQPQHF.

This clonotype has a single count. The gene calls are TRBV7-9 and TRBJ1-4, with D perhaps TRBD1 (6 bases). Trimming removed 5 bases at V and 7 bases at J, with 20 bases between. The V gene's germline CDR1 is SEHNR and CDR2 FQNEAQ (reference sequence). This CDR3 has 16 residues. Written as DNA, the CDR3 is TGTGCCAGCAGCCAACGACAGGCTGGGGTTAGTGAAAAACTGTTTTTT. Its protein is CASSQRQAGVSEKLFF.

J is TRBJ1-1 and V is TRBV7-8; D unresolved. The CDR3 has 16 residues. Germline assignment: CDR1 SGHVS and CDR2 FQNEAQ. Trimming stripped 0 bases from V and 1 base from J, with 12 bases between. The CDR3 protein is CASSLAALSANTEAFF. In DNA form, the CDR3 reads TGTGCCAGCAGCTTAGCGGCCCTATCAGCGAACACTGAAGCTTTCTTT.

The gene calls are TRBV20-1 and TRBJ2-5; TRBD2 aligns across 14 bases. Germline V gives CDR1 DFQATT, CDR2 SNEGSKA (reference sequence). Trimming removed 5 bases from V and 4 bases from J; junction bases left unmatched: 12. The CDR3 spans 17 residues. The CDR3 loop reads CSASTQLTSGRGETQYF. Written as DNA, the CDR3 is TGCAGTGCTTCGACTCAACTGACTAGCGGGAGGGGAGAGACCCAGTACTTC.

The V gene is TRBV7-8, the J gene TRBJ2-5; either TRBD1 or TRBD2 may supply D (5 bases each). The germline V and J ends were trimmed by 6 bases and 7 bases, with 18 bases remaining between them. Germline CDR1 SGHVS, CDR2 FQNEAQ. The CDR3 totals 14 residues. The DNA of the CDR3 is TGTGCCAGCAGGCTGGGGGACCATAGGGGGACCCAGTACTTC. Its protein product is CASRLGDHRGTQYF.

This clonotype was seen a few times. The chain couples TRBV20-1 to TRBJ1-1, with D maybe TRBD1 (6 bases). Trimming shortened V by 3 bases and J by 5 bases, and 10 bases separated the two germline ends. CDR1 and CDR2 from the germline V gene are DFQATT and SNEGSKA (reference sequence). The CDR3 is made up of 12 amino acids. As DNA, the CDR3 is TGCAGTGCTAGTACAGGGTTTACTGAAGCTTTCTTT. This codes for CSASTGFTEAFF.

This clonotype was seen a few times. The DNA of the CDR3 is TGCGCCAGCAGACAACCAGCCATGAACACTGAAGCTTTCTTT. This translates into CASRQPAMNTEAFF. V is TRBV4-1 and J is TRBJ1-1; D uncertain. Germline CDR1 reads MGHRA; CDR2 reads YSYEKL. The CDR3 runs to 14 residues. Trimming pared 6 bases from V and 0 bases from J, leaving 11 bases between.

V and J are TRBV7-9 and TRBJ1-2, with a tentative D call TRBD1 (5 bases). CDR1 is SEHNR, CDR2 FQNEAQ, per germline (reference sequence). Trimming pared 5 bases from V and 8 bases from J, leaving 18 bases between. The CDR3 consists of 14 residues. CDR3 region: CASSHRDARRGYTF. CDR3 bases: TGTGCCAGCAGCCACCGGGACGCAAGGCGCGGCTACACCTTC. The complete variable domain, with remaining parts taken from reference TRBV7-9 and TRBJ1-2, reads DTGVSQNPRHKITKRGQNVTFRCDPISEHNRLYWYRQTLGQGPEFLTYFQNEAQLEKSRLLSDRFSAERPKGSFSTLEIQRTEQGDSAMYLCASSHRDARRGYTFGSGTRLTVV.

This clonotype was counted ten times or more. The rearrangement uses TRBV10-3 and TRBJ1-2; D unresolved. V shed 3 bases and J shed 4 bases, with 12 bases lying between them. This CDR3 region has 14 residues. Germline CDR1 ENHRY, CDR2 SYGVKD. This chain's CDR3 is CAISESDALYGYTF. CDR3 coding DNA: TGTGCCATCAGTGAATCGGACGCTCTCTATGGCTACACCTTC.

This clonotype showed up many times. This chain links TRBV6-2 or TRBV6-3 with TRBJ1-1; tentatively, D is TRBD1 (6 bases). The CDR3 loop spans 13 amino acids. Looked up from germline, CDR1 is MNHEY and CDR2 is SVGEGT. The V gene lost 6 bases and the J gene lost 7 bases, with 15 bases spanning the gap. The DNA for the CDR3 is TGTGCCAGCAGCTTTAGGGACAACTATGAAGCTTTCTTT. It specifies CASSFRDNYEAFF.